Listed below are T cell receptor beta chains from one sample, sequenced in a study of control samples from healthy donors and cancer patients. Data came from immunoSEQ multiplex PCR; TCRdb stores just in-frame clones and leaves some out. The sample shows 150,000 to 180,000 clones, around 95% of them seen only once. Specimen: blood. These receptors were obtained from a middle-aged man in good health. Each CDR3 is given without its conserved first and last residue.

V gene: TRBV6-6; J gene: TRBJ2-6; CDR3 protein: ASTHSSSGANVLT
V gene: TRBV11-2; J gene: TRBJ2-2; CDR3 protein: ASTRVKNTGELF
V gene: TRBV12-3/TRBV12-4; J gene: TRBJ1-2; CDR3 protein: ASSLAHYGYT
V gene: TRBV7-9; J gene: TRBJ2-7; CDR3 protein: ASSLTGYEQY
V gene: TRBV18; J gene: TRBJ2-7; CDR3 protein: ASSPHSRGYEQY
V gene: TRBV7-2; J gene: TRBJ2-7; CDR3 protein: ASSLGGAGGREQY
V gene: TRBV4-1; J gene: TRBJ2-3; CDR3 protein: ASSPIAAADTQY
V gene: TRBV6-5; J gene: TRBJ1-3; CDR3 protein: ASSYSGSGNTIY
V gene: TRBV5-6; J gene: TRBJ1-1; CDR3 protein: ASSFVGDTEAF
V gene: TRBV30; J gene: TRBJ1-1; CDR3 protein: AWSVGRGLAGKVAF
V gene: TRBV5-1; J gene: TRBJ1-4; CDR3 protein: ASSMGGPLELF
V gene: TRBV7-9; J gene: TRBJ1-2; CDR3 protein: ASSVTTENYGYT
V gene: TRBV5-8; J gene: TRBJ1-5; CDR3 protein: ASSLGDEGQPQH
V gene: TRBV19; J gene: TRBJ2-7; CDR3 protein: ASSPRDRSYEQY
V gene: TRBV4-1; J gene: TRBJ1-2; CDR3 protein: ASSQTQDISNYGYT
V gene: TRBV5-6; J gene: TRBJ1-6; CDR3 protein: ASSTSSSPLH
V gene: TRBV5-4; J gene: TRBJ2-3; CDR3 protein: ASSSASQDPMSY
V gene: TRBV18; J gene: TRBJ2-5; CDR3 protein: ASSLTQGIQETQY
V gene: TRBV3-1/TRBV3-2; J gene: TRBJ2-5; CDR3 protein: ASSRPETSEKETQY
V gene: TRBV13; J gene: TRBJ2-4; CDR3 protein: ASSPGQGSGSKNIQY
V gene: TRBV25-1; J gene: TRBJ2-1; CDR3 protein: ASSGLGPSGGHEQF
V gene: TRBV6-2/TRBV6-3; J gene: TRBJ2-1; CDR3 protein: ASSYSGRVPPSEQF
V gene: TRBV10-3; J gene: TRBJ1-6; CDR3 protein: AISESTAAGPLH
V gene: TRBV7-9; J gene: TRBJ1-5; CDR3 protein: ASSLGGGSNQPQH
V gene: TRBV29-1; J gene: TRBJ2-4; CDR3 protein: SVEEDRAKNIQY
V gene: TRBV15; J gene: TRBJ1-3; CDR3 protein: ATSGYSASSGNTIY
V gene: TRBV19; J gene: TRBJ1-5; CDR3 protein: ASTGTGWSQPQH
V gene: TRBV20-1; J gene: TRBJ2-7; CDR3 protein: SALLGYEQY
V gene: TRBV7-2; J gene: TRBJ1-2; CDR3 protein: ASNSRTGDGYT
V gene: TRBV6-5; J gene: TRBJ1-4; CDR3 protein: ASSRHGRLNEKLF
V gene: TRBV30; J gene: TRBJ1-3; CDR3 protein: AWSTGLGGNTIY
V gene: TRBV9; J gene: TRBJ1-3; CDR3 protein: ASSVGQTGNTIY
V gene: TRBV9; J gene: TRBJ2-1; CDR3 protein: ASGTGQDNEQF
V gene: TRBV5-1; J gene: TRBJ1-5; CDR3 protein: ASSPGPMTDLYSNQPQH
V gene: TRBV7-8; J gene: TRBJ1-1; CDR3 protein: ASSFSVQTEAF
V gene: TRBV6-5; J gene: TRBJ1-2; CDR3 protein: ASNQGGDYGYT